The clone carrying this TCR beta chain has a handful of counts. Its antigen is still unknown. The data stem from a study of blood T cells in healthy people across ages. Study-wide results and caveats: For the donors, CMV status was unknown and possibly confounded expanded clonotype changes.

Germline values: CDR1 DFQATT, CDR2 SNEGSKA (reference sequence). There are 17 residues in the CDR3. The J segment lost 6 bases and the V segment lost 2 bases, leaving 15 bases of the junction unmatched. A J-beta primer mix and a sample-barcoded 5' primer were used in a second PCR of about 7 to 12 cycles. TCRdb fed the 5' RACE reads into MiXCR, producing one record per CDR3 protein. This sample carries about 2 million distinct CDR3 sequences, 49% of them seen once, and the ten largest clones take roughly 2%. Sample donors were healthy Caucasian individuals that came from Russia, aged about 6 to 95. The clonotype was recovered from a woman aged 40 to 55 in good health. Input material: blood. The genes are TRBV20-1 and TRBJ2-1; 8 nucleotides agree with TRBD2. The DNA for the CDR3 is TGCAGTGCTAGAAGACTTACGGGGGGGCCGGGGTTCAATGAGCAGTTCTTC. Translation: CSARRLTGGPGFNEQFF.